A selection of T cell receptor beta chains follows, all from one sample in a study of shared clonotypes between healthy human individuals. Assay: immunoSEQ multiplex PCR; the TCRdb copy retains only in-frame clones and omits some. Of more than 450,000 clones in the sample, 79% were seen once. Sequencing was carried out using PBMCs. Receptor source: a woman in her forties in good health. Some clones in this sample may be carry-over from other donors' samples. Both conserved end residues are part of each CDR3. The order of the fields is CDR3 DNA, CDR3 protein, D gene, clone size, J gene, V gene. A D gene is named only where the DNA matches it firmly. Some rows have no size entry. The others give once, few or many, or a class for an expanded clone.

TGTGCCAGCAGCCGGCCGGGACTAGCGGGAAGTAATGAGCAGTTCTTC | CASSRPGLAGSNEQFF | TRBD2 | many | TRBJ2-1 | TRBV4-2
TGTGCCAGCAGCCGCCGGACTAGCGTCAACACCGGGGAGCTGTTTTTT | CASSRRTSVNTGELFF | TRBD2 | NA | TRBJ2-2 | TRBV11-2
TGTGCCAGCGGAAGCTCCTACGAGCAGTACTTC | CASGSSYEQYF | NA | NA | TRBJ2-7 | TRBV6-6
TGTGCCAGCAGCAAGCCGGGAACTTCCTACAATGAGCAGTTCTTC | CASSKPGTSYNEQFF | NA | NA | TRBJ2-1 | TRBV7-3
TGTGCCAGCAGCCGAAGTCTAGCGGGAGTCGATGAGCAGTTCTTC | CASSRSLAGVDEQFF | TRBD2 | NA | TRBJ2-1 | TRBV7-3
TGTGCCAGCAGTGAAATAGGGGAGGGATACAATGAGCAGTTCTTC | CASSEIGEGYNEQFF | TRBD2 | many | TRBJ2-1 | TRBV6-1
TGTGCCAGCAGGGGGACTAGCGGGGGAGGCACAGATACGCAGTATTTT | CASRGTSGGGTDTQYF | TRBD2 | NA | TRBJ2-3 | TRBV2
TGTGCCAGCAGCTTAGTCTCGGGGGGCTACACCTTC | CASSLVSGGYTF | NA | NA | TRBJ1-2 | TRBV7-2
TGCGCCAGCAGCTTGGGGGAGGGTTTTGGCAATCAGCCCCAGCATTTT | CASSLGEGFGNQPQHF | NA | NA | TRBJ1-5 | TRBV5-1
TGTGCCAGCAGGGTTGCAGGGGGCTCCTACAATGAGCAGTTCTTC | CASRVAGGSYNEQFF | TRBD1 | NA | TRBJ2-1 | TRBV6-5
TGTGCCAGCAGCTTTGCCGGGAGTTCGGGAGAGACCCAGTACTTC | CASSFAGSSGETQYF | NA | NA | TRBJ2-5 | TRBV5-5
TGTGCCAGCAGGAAAGGACAGGGTTCAGGCTACACCTTC | CASRKGQGSGYTF | TRBD1 | NA | TRBJ1-2 | TRBV7-2
TGCGCCAGCAGACAATCCAGGGACACTGAAGCTTTCTTT | CASRQSRDTEAFF | NA | NA | TRBJ1-1 | TRBV5-1
TGTGCCAGCTCACCGTCTGGAAAACCCGAAGCTTTCTTT | CASSPSGKPEAFF | NA | NA | TRBJ1-1 | TRBV18
TGCGCCAGCAGCCAAGACCCGGGACAGGGCGGTGAAAAACTGTTTTTT | CASSQDPGQGGEKLFF | TRBD1 | NA | TRBJ1-4 | TRBV4-3
TGTGCCAGCAGCTCCGGAGGGGGGTTTTACGAGCAGTACTTC | CASSSGGGFYEQYF | NA | NA | TRBJ2-7 | TRBV28
TGTGCCAGCAGTGAAGCGCTTCGGGATACGCAGTATTTT | CASSEALRDTQYF | NA | NA | TRBJ2-3 | TRBV2
TGTGCCTGGAGCTCAGGGGGCAGCGAGCAGTACTTC | CAWSSGGSEQYF | TRBD1 | NA | TRBJ2-7 | TRBV30
TGTGCCAGCAGCCCCCACCCCGGGATAGCGAACACCGGGGAGCTGTTTTTT | CASSPHPGIANTGELFF | NA | NA | TRBJ2-2 | TRBV9
TGTGCCAGCTCACCGCTCACAGGGATCACTGAAGCTTTCTTT | CASSPLTGITEAFF | NA | many | TRBJ1-1 | TRBV18
TGTGCCAGCACCACAGGGTTCTACAATGAGCAGTTCTTC | CASTTGFYNEQFF | NA | NA | TRBJ2-1 | TRBV7-9
TGCGCCAGCAGCTCTGAAGCAAACTACTACGAGCAGTACTTC | CASSSEANYYEQYF | NA | NA | TRBJ2-7 | TRBV4-1
TGTGCCAGCAGCCCTGGGACACCTCCTTACGAGCAGTACTTC | CASSPGTPPYEQYF | NA | NA | TRBJ2-7 | TRBV7-9
TGTGCCAGCTCACCACCGGGTCTAGCGGGATTGAACATTCAGTACTTC | CASSPPGLAGLNIQYF | TRBD2 | NA | TRBJ2-4 | TRBV18
TGTGCCAGCAGCCGAGCTAGCGGGAGCCCCGAGACCCAGTACTTC | CASSRASGSPETQYF | TRBD2 | NA | TRBJ2-5 | TRBV7-7
TGTGCCAGCAGCTCCCTTGGGGAGGATGGCTACACCTTC | CASSSLGEDGYTF | NA | NA | TRBJ1-2 | TRBV5-6
TGTGCCAGCAGCCACCCGGGACTAGGGAACACCGGGGAGCTGTTTTTT | CASSHPGLGNTGELFF | TRBD2 | NA | TRBJ2-2 | TRBV7-9
TGCGCCAGCAGCCGAAGCGGGGAAAGCCAAGAGACCCAGTACTTC | CASSRSGESQETQYF | TRBD2 | NA | TRBJ2-5 | TRBV5-1